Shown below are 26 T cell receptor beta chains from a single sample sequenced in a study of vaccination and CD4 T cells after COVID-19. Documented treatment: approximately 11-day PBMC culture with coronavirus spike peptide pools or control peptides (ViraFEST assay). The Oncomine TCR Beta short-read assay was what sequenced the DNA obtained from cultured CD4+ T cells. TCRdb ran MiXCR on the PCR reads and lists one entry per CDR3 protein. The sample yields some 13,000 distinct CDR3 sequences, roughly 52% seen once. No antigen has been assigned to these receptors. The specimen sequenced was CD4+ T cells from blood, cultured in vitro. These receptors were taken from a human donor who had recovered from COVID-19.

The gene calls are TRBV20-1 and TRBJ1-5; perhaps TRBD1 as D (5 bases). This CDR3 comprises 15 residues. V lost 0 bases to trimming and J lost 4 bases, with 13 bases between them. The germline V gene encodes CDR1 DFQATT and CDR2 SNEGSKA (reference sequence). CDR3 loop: CSARDHRQPNQPQHF. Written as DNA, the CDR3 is TGCAGTGCTAGAGATCACAGACAGCCTAATCAGCCCCAGCATTTT.

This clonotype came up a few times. The CDR3, as DNA: TGTGCCAGCAGCTTATCGGACAGAGATACCTATGGCTACACCTTC. Protein sequence: CASSLSDRDTYGYTF. The J gene is TRBJ1-2, the V gene TRBV7-8; weak D call: TRBD1 (6 bases). The V end was cut by 2 bases, the J end by 4 bases, with 14 bases between. The V gene's germline CDR1 is SGHVS and CDR2 FQNEAQ. This CDR3 comprises 15 residues. The full variable domain, in which reference TRBV7-8 and TRBJ1-2 provide the parts outside the CDR3, is GAGVSQSPRYKVAKRGQDVALRCDPISGHVSLFWYQQALGQGPEFLTYFQNEAQLDKSGLPSDRFFAERPEGSVSTLKIQRTQQEDSAVYLCASSLSDRDTYGYTFGSGTRLTVV.

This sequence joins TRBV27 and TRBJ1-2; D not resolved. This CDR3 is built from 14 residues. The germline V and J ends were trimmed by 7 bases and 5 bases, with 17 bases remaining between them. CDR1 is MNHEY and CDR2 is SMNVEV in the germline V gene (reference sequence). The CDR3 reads CASTRGVGEYGYTF. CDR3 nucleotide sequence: TGTGCCAGCACCCGGGGAGTTGGGGAGTATGGCTACACCTTC.

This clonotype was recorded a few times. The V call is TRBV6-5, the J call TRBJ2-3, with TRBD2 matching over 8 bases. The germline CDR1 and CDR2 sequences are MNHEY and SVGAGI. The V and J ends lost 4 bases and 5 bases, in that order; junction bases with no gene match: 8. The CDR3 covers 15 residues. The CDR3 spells CASSSVAGPGDTQYF. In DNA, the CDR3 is TGTGCCAGCAGTTCCGTAGCGGGACCGGGAGATACGCAGTATTTT.

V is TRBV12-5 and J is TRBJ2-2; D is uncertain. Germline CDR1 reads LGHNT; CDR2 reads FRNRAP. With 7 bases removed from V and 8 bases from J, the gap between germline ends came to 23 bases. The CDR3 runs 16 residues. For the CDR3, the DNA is TGTGCTAGTGCCTCCTCGGCGTCAAGGTCGATTGGGGAGCTGTTTTTT. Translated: CASASSASRSIGELFF.

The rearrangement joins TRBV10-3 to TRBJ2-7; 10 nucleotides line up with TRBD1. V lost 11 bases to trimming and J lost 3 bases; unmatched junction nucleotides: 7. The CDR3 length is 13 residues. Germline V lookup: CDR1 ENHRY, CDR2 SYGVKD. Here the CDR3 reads CASTGTGVYEQYF. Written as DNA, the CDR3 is TGTGCCTCCACCGGGACAGGGGTCTACGAGCAGTACTTC.

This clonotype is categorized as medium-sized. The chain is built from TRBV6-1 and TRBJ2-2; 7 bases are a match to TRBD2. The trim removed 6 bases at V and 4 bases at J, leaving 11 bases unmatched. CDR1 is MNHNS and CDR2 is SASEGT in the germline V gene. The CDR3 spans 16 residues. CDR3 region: CASRSDASGSTGELFF. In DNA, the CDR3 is TGTGCCAGCAGGAGTGACGCTAGCGGTAGCACCGGGGAGCTGTTTTTT.

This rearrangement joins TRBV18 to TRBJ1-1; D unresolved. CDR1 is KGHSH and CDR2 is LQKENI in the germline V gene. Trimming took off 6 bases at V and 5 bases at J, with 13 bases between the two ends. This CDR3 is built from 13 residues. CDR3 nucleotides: TGTGCCAGCTCGGAGGGTTGGGAAACTGAAGCTTTCTTT. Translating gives CASSEGWETEAFF.

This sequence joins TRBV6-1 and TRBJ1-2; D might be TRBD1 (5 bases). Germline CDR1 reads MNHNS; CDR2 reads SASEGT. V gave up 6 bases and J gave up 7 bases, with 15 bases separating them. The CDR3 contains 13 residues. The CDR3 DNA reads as TGTGCCAGCAGCTTGGACCACCAGGGTGGCTACACCTTC. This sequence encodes CASSLDHQGGYTF.

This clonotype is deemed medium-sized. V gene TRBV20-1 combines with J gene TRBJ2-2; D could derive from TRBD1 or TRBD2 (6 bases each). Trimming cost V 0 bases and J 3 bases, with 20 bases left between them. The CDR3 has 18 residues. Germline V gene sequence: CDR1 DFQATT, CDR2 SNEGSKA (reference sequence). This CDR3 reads CSARDRERGLSDTGELFF. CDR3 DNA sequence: TGCAGTGCTAGAGATAGGGAACGGGGGCTTTCGGACACCGGGGAGCTGTTTTTT.

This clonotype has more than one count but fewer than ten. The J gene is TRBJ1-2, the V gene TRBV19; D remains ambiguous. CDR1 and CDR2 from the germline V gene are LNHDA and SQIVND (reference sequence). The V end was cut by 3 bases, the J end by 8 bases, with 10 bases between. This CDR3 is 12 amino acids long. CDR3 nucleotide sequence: TGTGCCAGTAGTATGAGGCCCACGGGCTACACCTTC. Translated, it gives CASSMRPTGYTF.

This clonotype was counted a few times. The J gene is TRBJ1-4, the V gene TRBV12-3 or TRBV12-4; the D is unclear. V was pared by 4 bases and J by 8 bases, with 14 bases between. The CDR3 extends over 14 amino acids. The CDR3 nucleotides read TGTGCCAGCAGTTCAAGTTCTCTTGGGGAAAAACTGTTTTTT. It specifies CASSSSSLGEKLFF.

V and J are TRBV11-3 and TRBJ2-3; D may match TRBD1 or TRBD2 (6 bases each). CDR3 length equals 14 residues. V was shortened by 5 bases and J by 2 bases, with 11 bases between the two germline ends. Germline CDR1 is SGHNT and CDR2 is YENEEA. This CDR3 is CASSPGAATDTQYF. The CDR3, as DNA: TGTGCCAGCAGCCCGGGGGCGGCCACAGATACGCAGTATTTT.

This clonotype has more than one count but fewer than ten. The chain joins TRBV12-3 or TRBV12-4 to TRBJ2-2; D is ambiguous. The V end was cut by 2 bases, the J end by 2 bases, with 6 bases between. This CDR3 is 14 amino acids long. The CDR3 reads CASSLWGNTGELFF. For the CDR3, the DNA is TGTGCCAGCAGTTTATGGGGAAACACCGGGGAGCTGTTTTTT.

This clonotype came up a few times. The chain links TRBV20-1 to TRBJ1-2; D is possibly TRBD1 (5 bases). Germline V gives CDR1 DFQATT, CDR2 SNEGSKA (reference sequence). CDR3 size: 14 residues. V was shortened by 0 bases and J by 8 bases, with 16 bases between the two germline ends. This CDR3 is CSARDGRGPTGYTF. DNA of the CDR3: TGCAGTGCTAGAGATGGGAGGGGCCCTACGGGCTACACCTTC.

This CDR3 is CASKRSQDYYGYTF. The CDR3 DNA sequence: TGTGCCAGCAAGAGATCACAGGATTACTATGGCTACACCTTC. The chain couples TRBV7-9 to TRBJ1-2, with a possible D match to TRBD1 (5 bases). Trimming stripped 7 bases from V and 3 bases from J, with 15 bases between. This CDR3 is built from 14 residues. Germline CDR1 SEHNR, CDR2 FQNEAQ (reference sequence).

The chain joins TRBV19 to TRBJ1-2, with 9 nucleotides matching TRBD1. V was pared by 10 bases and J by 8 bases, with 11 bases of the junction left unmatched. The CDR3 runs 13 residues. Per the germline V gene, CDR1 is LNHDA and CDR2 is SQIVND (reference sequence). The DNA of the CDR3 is TGTGCCACTAGACAGGGGGGTACTTGGGGCTACACCTTC. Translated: CATRQGGTWGYTF. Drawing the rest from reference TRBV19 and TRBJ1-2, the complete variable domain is DGGITQSPKYLFRKEGQNVTLSCEQNLNHDAMYWYRQDPGQGLRLIYYSQIVNDFQKGDIAEGYSVSREKKESFPLTVTSAQKNPTAFYLCATRQGGTWGYTFGSGTRLTVV.

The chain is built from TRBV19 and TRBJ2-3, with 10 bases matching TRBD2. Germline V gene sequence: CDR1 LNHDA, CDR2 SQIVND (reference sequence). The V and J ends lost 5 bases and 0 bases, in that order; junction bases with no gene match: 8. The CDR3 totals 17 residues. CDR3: CASSRYLAGASTDTQYF. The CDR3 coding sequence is TGTGCCAGTAGTCGCTACCTAGCGGGGGCTAGCACAGATACGCAGTATTTT.

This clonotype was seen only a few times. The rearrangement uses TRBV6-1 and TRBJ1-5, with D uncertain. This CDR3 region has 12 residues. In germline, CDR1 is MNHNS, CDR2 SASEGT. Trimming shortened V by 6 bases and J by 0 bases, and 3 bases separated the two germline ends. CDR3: CASRDSNQPQHF. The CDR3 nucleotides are TGTGCCAGCAGGGATAGCAATCAGCCCCAGCATTTT.

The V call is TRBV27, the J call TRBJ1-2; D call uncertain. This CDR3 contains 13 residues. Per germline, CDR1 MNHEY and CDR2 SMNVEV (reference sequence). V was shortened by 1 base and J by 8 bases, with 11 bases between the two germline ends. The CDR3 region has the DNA TGTGCCAGCAGTTTATTGGCAGGCGGGGGCTACACCTTC. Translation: CASSLLAGGGYTF.

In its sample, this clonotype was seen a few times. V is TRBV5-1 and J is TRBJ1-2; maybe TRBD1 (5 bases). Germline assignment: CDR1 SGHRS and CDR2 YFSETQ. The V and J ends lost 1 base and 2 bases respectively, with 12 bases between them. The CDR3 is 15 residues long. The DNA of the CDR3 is TGCGCCAGCAGCTTGCGGGGGGGACTCAACTATGGCTACACCTTC. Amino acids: CASSLRGGLNYGYTF.

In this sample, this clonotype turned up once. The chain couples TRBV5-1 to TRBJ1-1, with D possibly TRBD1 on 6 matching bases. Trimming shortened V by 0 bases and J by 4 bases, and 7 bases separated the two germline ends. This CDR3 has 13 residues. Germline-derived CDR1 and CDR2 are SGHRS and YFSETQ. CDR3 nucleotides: TGCGCCAGCAGCTTGGGAGGGGGCACTGAAGCTTTCTTT. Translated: CASSLGGGTEAFF.

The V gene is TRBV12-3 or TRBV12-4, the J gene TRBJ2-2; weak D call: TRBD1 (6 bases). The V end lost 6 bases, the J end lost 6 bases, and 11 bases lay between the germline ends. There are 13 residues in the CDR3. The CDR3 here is CASSQGLAGELFF. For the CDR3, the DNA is TGTGCCAGCAGCCAGGGGCTTGCCGGGGAGCTGTTTTTT.

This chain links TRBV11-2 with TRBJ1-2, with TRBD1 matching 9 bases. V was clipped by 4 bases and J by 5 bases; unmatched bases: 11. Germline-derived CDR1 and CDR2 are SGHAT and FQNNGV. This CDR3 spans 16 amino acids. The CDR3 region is CASSSIQRQGVYGYTF. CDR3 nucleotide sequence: TGTGCCAGCAGCTCAATTCAACGACAGGGGGTTTATGGCTACACCTTC.

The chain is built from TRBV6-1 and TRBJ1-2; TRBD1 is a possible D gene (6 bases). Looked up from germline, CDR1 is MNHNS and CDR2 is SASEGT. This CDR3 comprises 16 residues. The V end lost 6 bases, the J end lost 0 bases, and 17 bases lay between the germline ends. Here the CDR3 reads CASRIQGGTANYGYTF. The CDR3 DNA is TGTGCCAGCAGGATACAGGGAGGAACAGCTAACTATGGCTACACCTTC.

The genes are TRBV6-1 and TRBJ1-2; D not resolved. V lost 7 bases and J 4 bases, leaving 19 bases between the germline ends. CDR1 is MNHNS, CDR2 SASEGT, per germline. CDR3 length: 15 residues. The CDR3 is CASMSGGLWSYGYTF. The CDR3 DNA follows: TGTGCCAGCATGTCTGGTGGTTTGTGGAGCTATGGCTACACCTTC.